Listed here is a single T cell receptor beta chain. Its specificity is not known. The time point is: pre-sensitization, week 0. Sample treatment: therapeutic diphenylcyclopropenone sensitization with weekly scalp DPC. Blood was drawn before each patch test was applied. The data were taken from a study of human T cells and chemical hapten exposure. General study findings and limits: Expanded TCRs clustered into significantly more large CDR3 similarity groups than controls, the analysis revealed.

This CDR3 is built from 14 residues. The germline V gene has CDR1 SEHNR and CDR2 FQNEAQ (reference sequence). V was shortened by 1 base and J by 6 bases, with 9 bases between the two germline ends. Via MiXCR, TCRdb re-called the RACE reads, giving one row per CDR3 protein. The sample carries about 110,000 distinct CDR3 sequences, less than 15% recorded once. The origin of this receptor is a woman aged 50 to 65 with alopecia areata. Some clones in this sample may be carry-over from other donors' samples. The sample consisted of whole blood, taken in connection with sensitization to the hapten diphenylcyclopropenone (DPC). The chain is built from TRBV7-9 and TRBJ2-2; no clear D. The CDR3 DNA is TGTGCCAGCAGCTTAGTTCTTGAAGCCGGGGAGCTGTTTTTT. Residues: CASSLVLEAGELFF.